The next 18 T cell receptor beta chains were all read from a single sample in a study of OX40 agonist ivuxolimab in advanced cancers. Profiled with immunoSEQ multiplex PCR; TCRdb holds only in-frame clones, not every one. The repertoire holds approximately 86,000 clones, with 86% as singletons. Sample: CD4+ or CD8+ T cells sorted from blood, taken in a trial of the OX40 agonist ivuxolimab. These receptors all stem from an adult with an advanced solid tumor such as melanoma, head and neck, liver or kidney cancer.

The chain has TRBV5-1 and TRBJ1-1; no clear D. Trimming left V 0 bases short and J 1 base short, with 13 bases between. The CDR3 has 16 amino acids. CDR1 and CDR2 (germline): SGHRS, YFSETQ. CDR3 bases: TGCGCCAGCAGCTTGGTATGGGGTAGGGAGAACACTGAAGCTTTCTTT. Amino acids: CASSLVWGRENTEAFF.

This chain joins TRBV6-5 and TRBJ1-2; 10 positions agree with TRBD1. The CDR3 is 14 amino acids. The V segment lost 2 bases and the J segment 11 bases; nucleotides outside the gene matches: 8. The V gene's germline CDR1 is MNHEY and CDR2 SVGAGI. CDR3 sequence: CASSYDRGRSVYTF. CDR3 nucleotides: TGTGCCAGCAGTTACGACAGGGGGCGATCTGTTTACACCTTC.

This clone was recorded a few times. This chain connects TRBV4-1 to TRBJ2-7; possibly TRBD1 for D (5 bases). The V end was cut by 5 bases, the J end by 2 bases, with 13 bases between. CDR1 is MGHRA and CDR2 is YSYEKL in the germline V gene. The CDR3 runs to 14 residues. CDR3 DNA sequence: TGCGCCAGCAGCTCCCCCAAGGGGCCCTACGAGCAGTACTTC. Translation: CASSSPKGPYEQYF.

The genes are TRBV6-6 and TRBJ2-7; TRBD2 is a possible D gene (6 bases). The V gene's germline CDR1 is MNHNY and CDR2 SVGAGI (reference sequence). The CDR3 is 14 amino acids. V was clipped by 7 bases and J by 5 bases, with 18 bases between them. The CDR3 is CASTRDWRMDEQYF. The CDR3, as DNA: TGTGCCAGCACCCGGGACTGGCGGATGGACGAGCAGTACTTC.

The chain links TRBV5-1 to TRBJ2-2; the match to TRBD1 covers 7 bases. J lost 1 base, V lost 3 bases, and 3 bases had no gene match. The CDR3 has 15 residues. Germline assignment: CDR1 SGHRS and CDR2 YFSETQ. The CDR3 here is CASSSGQENTGELFF. CDR3 nucleotide sequence: TGCGCCAGCAGCTCCGGACAGGAGAACACCGGGGAGCTGTTTTTT.

In its sample, this clone was seen a few times. The chain couples TRBV18 to TRBJ1-5; maybe TRBD1 (6 bases). CDR3 length: 14 residues. Germline values: CDR1 KGHSH, CDR2 LQKENI. V lost 3 bases and J lost 2, with 8 bases in between. This CDR3 reads CASSPDSGNQPQHF. The CDR3 DNA sequence: TGTGCCAGCTCACCGGACAGTGGCAATCAGCCCCAGCATTTT.

The chain employs TRBV9 and TRBJ2-7; 12 nucleotides agree with TRBD2. V lost 4 bases to trimming and J lost 7 bases; unmatched junction nucleotides: 3. Germline V gene lookup returns CDR1 SGDLS and CDR2 YYNGEE. CDR3 length: 13 amino acids. In nucleotides, the CDR3 is TGTGCCAGCAGCCTAGGACTAGCGGGAGAGCAGTACTTC. Translation gives CASSLGLAGEQYF. Based on the CDR3 plus reference TRBV9 and TRBJ2-7, the full variable domain is DSGVTQTPKHLITATGQRVTLRCSPRSGDLSVYWYQQSLDQGLQFLIQYYNGEERAKGNILERFSAQQFPDLHSELNLSSLELGDSALYFCASSLGLAGEQYFGPGTRLTVT.

The chain is built from TRBV9 and TRBJ2-3, with TRBD2 matching 11 bases. V shed 3 bases, J shed 3 bases, and the junction held 21 bases outside the gene matches. The CDR3 sequence is 21 residues long. Germline V CDR1 and CDR2: SGDLS, YYNGEE. The CDR3 loop is CASSEPCRAIAGGPGTDTQYF. Written as DNA, the CDR3 is TGTGCCAGCAGCGAACCTTGTCGGGCTATAGCGGGAGGGCCAGGGACAGATACGCAGTATTTT. Full variable domain (missing parts from reference TRBV9 and TRBJ2-3): DSGVTQTPKHLITATGQRVTLRCSPRSGDLSVYWYQQSLDQGLQFLIQYYNGEERAKGNILERFSAQQFPDLHSELNLSSLELGDSALYFCASSEPCRAIAGGPGTDTQYFGPGTRLTVL.

This chain connects TRBV18 to TRBJ1-1; possibly TRBD1 for D (6 bases). CDR1 is KGHSH, CDR2 LQKENI, per germline. This CDR3 has 16 residues. V was pared by 6 bases and J by 0 bases, with 17 bases between. The CDR3 reads CASSFREPGVNTEAFF. CDR3 in DNA: TGTGCCAGCTCTTTCCGGGAACCAGGGGTGAACACTGAAGCTTTCTTT.

The chain links TRBV30 to TRBJ2-6; no definite D call. The germline gives CDR1 GTSNPN, CDR2 SVGIG (reference sequence). The CDR3 is 13 amino acids. The germline V and J ends were trimmed by 4 bases and 2 bases, with 6 bases remaining between them. The CDR3 region is CAWKGTGANVLTF. In DNA form, the CDR3 reads TGTGCCTGGAAGGGAACTGGGGCCAACGTCCTGACTTTC.

V gene TRBV4-1 combines with J gene TRBJ2-5, with D maybe TRBD2 (5 bases). This CDR3 comprises 16 residues. Germline V gene sequence: CDR1 MGHRA, CDR2 YSYEKL. V was pared by 4 bases and J by 5 bases, with 20 bases between. The CDR3 sequence is CASSRELGPSWETQYF. The CDR3 DNA sequence: TGCGCCAGCAGCCGAGAACTAGGCCCCTCGTGGGAGACCCAGTACTTC.

The genes are TRBV15 and TRBJ2-7; D might be TRBD2 (6 bases). The CDR3 contains 15 residues. CDR1 is LNHNV and CDR2 is YYDKDF in the germline V gene (reference sequence). Trimming took off 4 bases at V and 3 bases at J, with 16 bases between the two ends. The CDR3 nucleotides are TGTGCCACCAGCACCGGACTAAGCGCCAACTACGAGCAGTACTTC. Residues: CATSTGLSANYEQYF.

The rearrangement links TRBV6-5 to TRBJ1-1; D unclear. CDR3 length equals 15 residues. Germline lookup yields CDR1 MNHEY and CDR2 SVGAGI. Trimming shortened V by 2 bases and J by 2 bases, and 12 bases separated the two germline ends. The CDR3 protein is CASSYLAGSNTEAFF. The CDR3 coding sequence is TGTGCCAGCAGTTACCTGGCCGGCTCTAACACTGAAGCTTTCTTT.

The chain combines TRBV5-5 with TRBJ1-5; 8 nucleotides line up with TRBD1. Germline CDR1 SGHKS, CDR2 YYEKEE (reference sequence). J lost 7 bases, V lost 5 bases, and 11 bases had no gene match. This CDR3 region has 15 residues. CDR3 region: CASSPAGQGGQPQHF. The CDR3 DNA reads as TGTGCCAGCAGTCCTGCTGGACAGGGAGGCCAGCCCCAGCATTTT.

Turning to this clone: The same CDR3 arises from other DNA sequences in this sample as well. This chain connects TRBV7-9 to TRBJ1-2; the match to TRBD1 covers 7 bases. Germline CDR1 reads SEHNR; CDR2 reads FQNEAQ (reference sequence). The CDR3 consists of 13 residues. The junction had 5 bases not matched to a gene; V was cut back by 6 bases and J by 4 bases. DNA for the CDR3: TGTGCCAGCAGTTCACGGGACAGCTATGGCTACACCTTC. It is translated as CASSSRDSYGYTF.

The chain combines TRBV7-8 with TRBJ2-1; D uncertain. Germline values: CDR1 SGHVS, CDR2 FQNEAQ. The CDR3 is made up of 13 amino acids. Trimming took 0 bases from V and 5 from J, leaving 5 bases between them. For the CDR3, the DNA is TGTGCCAGCAGCTTAGCCCTAAACAATGAGCAGTTCTTC. Protein: CASSLALNNEQFF.

This clone has only one observation. V is TRBV7-3 and J is TRBJ2-1; TRBD2 matches at 9 bases. The CDR3 runs 15 residues. Germline values: CDR1 SGHTA, CDR2 FQGTGA. J was trimmed by 6 bases and V by 1 base; bases with no gene match: 4. The CDR3 coding sequence is TGTGCCAGCAGCTTAATCGCGGGGGGGCCCAATGAGCAGTTCTTC. Translated: CASSLIAGGPNEQFF.

The V gene is TRBV5-1, the J gene TRBJ1-1; 8 nucleotides agree with TRBD1. Germline loops: CDR1 SGHRS, CDR2 YFSETQ. With V trimmed by 2 bases and J by 5 bases, 5 bases remained unmatched. The CDR3 covers 14 residues. CDR3 amino acids: CASSLGDRRTEAFF. CDR3 DNA sequence: TGCGCCAGCAGCTTAGGGGACAGGAGGACTGAAGCTTTCTTT.